This TCR beta chain was identified during a study of cytomegalovirus exposure and HLA in healthy donors. Across the whole study: Earlier work reported 95 million to 130 million unique TCR beta sequences from about 180 million T cells.

With 60 Vbeta and 13 Jbeta primers, the PCR was carried out. Repertoires were generated with immunoSEQ multiplex PCR, while TCRdb's copy carries only in-frame clones and drops some. The sample table sets out more than 100,000 clones. The CDR3 has 13 amino acids. V shed 4 bases and J shed 3 bases, with 10 bases lying between them. Germline V gene sequence: CDR1 SGDLS, CDR2 YYNGEE. The sequencing sample was made of PBMCs. The rearrangement uses TRBV9 and TRBJ1-2; D perhaps matches TRBD1 (6 bases). The receptor's source is a man between 18 and 29 years old in good health and CMV-seronegative. This chain's CDR3 is CASSPRQDYGYTF. The DNA of the CDR3 is TGTGCCAGCAGCCCGCGACAGGACTATGGCTACACCTTC.